A single sample is the source of the 7 T cell receptor beta chains below, sequenced in a study of identical twins. TCRdb used MiXCR to reprocess the 5' RACE reads, holding one entry per CDR3 protein. The sample includes about 240,000 distinct CDR3 sequences, 9.5% to 15% of them seen just once. These same data were also listed under a study on yellow fever vaccine responses in identical twins.

The source material was memory (CD45RO+) T cells sorted from blood. The receptors shown here come from a woman in her late teens or twenties in good health.

This clonotype appeared many times. This chain uses TRBV7-2 with TRBJ2-3; D is perhaps TRBD1 (6 bases). V was clipped by 3 bases and J by 6 bases, with 10 bases between them. The germline CDR1 and CDR2 sequences are SGHTA and FQGNSA. The CDR3 consists of 13 residues. The CDR3 reads CASSFGQSDTQYF. Here the CDR3 DNA reads TGTGCCAGCAGCTTCGGACAGTCGGATACGCAGTATTTT.

The V call is TRBV10-1, the J call TRBJ2-1; 11 nucleotides match TRBD2. Trimming cost V 7 bases and J 4 bases; bases outside gene matches: 12. The CDR3 runs 17 residues. From germline, CDR1 is WNHNN and CDR2 SYGVQD (reference sequence). CDR3: CASIAFPGLAVYNEQFF. The CDR3 region has the DNA TGCGCCAGCATCGCCTTTCCGGGACTAGCGGTTTACAATGAGCAGTTCTTC.

This rearrangement joins TRBV6-5 to TRBJ1-6; 8 bases map to TRBD1. Trimming removed 4 bases from V and 7 bases from J; junction bases left unmatched: 6. Looked up from germline, CDR1 is MNHEY and CDR2 is SVGAGI. The CDR3 sequence is 15 residues long. Here the CDR3 DNA reads TGTGCCAGCAGTTCCAGGGACAGGACAAATTCACCCCTCCACTTT. It specifies CASSSRDRTNSPLHF.

J is TRBJ2-4 and V is TRBV4-2, with 8 positions matching TRBD2. This CDR3 is built from 16 residues. Germline values: CDR1 LGHNA, CDR2 YNFKEQ. The V gene end was trimmed by 1 base and the J gene end by 10 bases; junction bases not matched to a gene: 12. CDR3 in DNA: TGTGCCAGCAGCCAAGTAAGGACAGCGGGGGTCACAATTCAGTACTTC. It translates to CASSQVRTAGVTIQYF.

The table lists this clonotype with a few counts. The V and J genes are TRBV7-8 and TRBJ2-7; either TRBD1 or TRBD2 may supply D (5 bases each). V lost 8 bases and J 2 bases, leaving 16 bases between the germline ends. The CDR3 has 14 residues. Looked up from germline, CDR1 is SGHVS and CDR2 is FQNEAQ. The CDR3 spells CASGLMGQPYEQYF. The CDR3 DNA follows: TGTGCCAGCGGACTTATGGGGCAGCCCTACGAGCAGTACTTC.

The V gene is TRBV4-1, the J gene TRBJ2-7; 12 bases align to TRBD2. With V trimmed by 0 bases and J by 3 bases, 12 bases remained unmatched. This CDR3 contains 19 residues. CDR1 is MGHRA and CDR2 is YSYEKL in the germline V gene. In DNA form, the CDR3 reads TGCGCCAGCAGCCAAGATCCGCACGCCCCGACTAGCGGGAGCTACGAGCAGTACTTC. Amino acid sequence: CASSQDPHAPTSGSYEQYF.

The genes are TRBV15 and TRBJ2-5; D ambiguous. The germline V and J ends were trimmed by 0 bases and 7 bases, with 9 bases remaining between them. Germline V gives CDR1 LNHNV, CDR2 YYDKDF (reference sequence). CDR3 length equals 13 residues. The CDR3 sequence is CATSRDEARTQYF. In DNA, the CDR3 is TGTGCCACCAGCAGAGATGAGGCCCGGACCCAGTACTTC.